This TCR beta chain was recovered during a study of cytomegalovirus exposure and HLA in healthy donors. Findings and caveats of the study: Listed as cytomegalovirus-associated were 150 or so TCR beta chains.

Germline V gene lookup returns CDR1 SGDLS and CDR2 YYNGEE. Trimming cost V 3 bases and J 0 bases, with 7 bases left between them. The CDR3 length is 14 residues. Vbeta (60) and Jbeta (13) primers were used in the PCR. This table comes from immunoSEQ multiplex PCR, and its TCRdb copy is limited to in-frame clones, with some not included. The sample holds more than 140,000 clones; roughly four fifths are singletons and the top ten take around 6.1%. A word on this clone: The antigen is unknown.

The chain links TRBV9 to TRBJ1-3, with D unclear. The receptor was derived from a young man in good health and CMV-seropositive. The sequenced sample was PBMCs. Written as DNA, the CDR3 is TGTGCCAGCAGCGGCGGCAACTCTGGAAACACCATATATTTT. It codes for CASSGGNSGNTIYF. Full variable domain (remainder filled in from reference TRBV9 and TRBJ1-3): DSGVTQTPKHLITATGQRVTLRCSPRSGDLSVYWYQQSLDQGLQFLIQYYNGEERAKGNILERFSAQQFPDLHSELNLSSLELGDSALYFCASSGGNSGNTIYFGEGSWLTVV.